These T cell receptor beta chains were read from a single sample in a study of T cell responses to AZD1222 COVID-19 vaccine. The data were produced by immunoSEQ multiplex PCR, yet TCRdb's version contains in-frame clones alone and is incomplete. Of about 67,000 clones listed, about four fifths are singletons. The material sequenced was peripheral blood, taken 28 days after the second AZD1222 dose. These receptors were taken from an adult who received the AZD1222 COVID-19 vaccine. The CDR3 runs from the conserved cysteine through the conserved F or W. The D gene is left open where the match is weak. Some rows have no size entry. The others give once, few or many, or a class for an expanded clone.

j_call: TRBJ1-2
v_call: TRBV6-6
clone_size: large
d_call: NA
cdr3_nt: TGTGCCAGCAGCCCTGCGGGGGCCGAGACGTTAGGCTACACCTTC
cdr3_aa: CASSPAGAETLGYTF

j_call: TRBJ1-3
v_call: TRBV15
clone_size: NA
d_call: TRBD1
cdr3_nt: TGTGCCACCAGCAGAGTTGGGACAGATGGAAACACCATATATTTT
cdr3_aa: CATSRVGTDGNTIYF

j_call: TRBJ2-7
v_call: TRBV7-9
clone_size: few
d_call: NA
cdr3_nt: TGTGCCAGCAGCTTGCGAAACAGGGAAGACGAGCAGTACTTC
cdr3_aa: CASSLRNREDEQYF

j_call: TRBJ2-1
v_call: TRBV5-1
clone_size: NA
d_call: TRBD1
cdr3_nt: TGCGCCAGCAGCTGGGCGGACAGGGAGGACAATGAGCAGTTCTTC
cdr3_aa: CASSWADREDNEQFF

j_call: TRBJ1-6
v_call: TRBV2
clone_size: NA
d_call: NA
cdr3_nt: TGTGCCAGCAGTGACAGTAGCTCCTATAATTCACCCCTCCACTTT
cdr3_aa: CASSDSSSYNSPLHF

j_call: TRBJ1-1
v_call: TRBV5-4
clone_size: NA
d_call: NA
cdr3_nt: TGTGCCAGCAGCTTGGCCTCGGGGATCACTGAAGCTTTCTTT
cdr3_aa: CASSLASGITEAFF

j_call: TRBJ1-2
v_call: TRBV15
clone_size: NA
d_call: NA
cdr3_nt: TGTGCCACCAGCAGAGATTTTGAGGTGAACTATGGCTACACCTTC
cdr3_aa: CATSRDFEVNYGYTF

j_call: TRBJ2-1
v_call: TRBV11-3
clone_size: NA
d_call: TRBD1
cdr3_nt: TGTGCCAGCAGCCTGACAGGGGGTCTCTCCTACAATGAGCAGTTCTTC
cdr3_aa: CASSLTGGLSYNEQFF

j_call: TRBJ1-6
v_call: TRBV18
clone_size: NA
d_call: TRBD1
cdr3_nt: TGTGCCAGCTCACCATCGACGACAGGGAGGAGCTCCTATAATTCACCCCTCCACTTT
cdr3_aa: CASSPSTTGRSSYNSPLHF

j_call: TRBJ1-6
v_call: TRBV2
clone_size: NA
d_call: NA
cdr3_nt: TGTGCCAGCAGTGACAGGGTCGGTTCACCCCTCCACTTT
cdr3_aa: CASSDRVGSPLHF

j_call: TRBJ2-3
v_call: TRBV4-1
clone_size: NA
d_call: NA
cdr3_nt: TGCGCCAGCAGCCAAGTGCTCTACACAGATACGCAGTATTTT
cdr3_aa: CASSQVLYTDTQYF

j_call: TRBJ2-7
v_call: TRBV4-3
clone_size: NA
d_call: NA
cdr3_nt: TGCGCCAGCAGCCAAGATAGACCTAACGAGCAGTACTTC
cdr3_aa: CASSQDRPNEQYF

j_call: TRBJ1-2
v_call: TRBV10-3
clone_size: NA
d_call: TRBD1
cdr3_nt: TGTGCCATCAGTGAGTTTAAGACAGGGGGATATGGCTACACCTTC
cdr3_aa: CAISEFKTGGYGYTF

j_call: TRBJ1-5
v_call: TRBV19
clone_size: NA
d_call: NA
cdr3_nt: TGTGCCGTCAAGGGGCCAGGGTTGAATCAGCCCCAGCATTTT
cdr3_aa: CAVKGPGLNQPQHF

j_call: TRBJ1-6
v_call: TRBV7-9
clone_size: NA
d_call: TRBD1
cdr3_nt: TGTGCCAGCAGCCAGGACAGGGCCCTCCACTTT
cdr3_aa: CASSQDRALHF

j_call: TRBJ1-5
v_call: TRBV29-1
clone_size: NA
d_call: TRBD1
cdr3_nt: TGCAGCGTGCGGACAGGAGCAAATCAGCCCCAGCATTTT
cdr3_aa: CSVRTGANQPQHF

j_call: TRBJ1-2
v_call: TRBV5-1
clone_size: NA
d_call: NA
cdr3_nt: TGCGCCAGCAGCTTGGGGCGCAGTGAGTATGGCTACACCTTC
cdr3_aa: CASSLGRSEYGYTF

j_call: TRBJ2-6
v_call: TRBV28
clone_size: NA
d_call: NA
cdr3_nt: TGTGCCAGCAGTTTTAGTTTCAGCTCTGGGGCCAACGTCCTGACTTTC
cdr3_aa: CASSFSFSSGANVLTF

j_call: TRBJ1-3
v_call: TRBV7-2
clone_size: few
d_call: NA
cdr3_nt: TGTGCCAGCAGCTTGGACGGTTCCTCTGGAAACACCATATATTTT
cdr3_aa: CASSLDGSSGNTIYF

j_call: TRBJ2-5
v_call: TRBV5-1
clone_size: NA
d_call: TRBD2
cdr3_nt: TGCGCCAGCAGCTTCCTTAGCGGGGATGGAGAGACCCAGTACTTC
cdr3_aa: CASSFLSGDGETQYF

j_call: TRBJ1-5
v_call: TRBV6-2/TRBV6-3
clone_size: once
d_call: NA
cdr3_nt: TGTGCCAGCAGTTACTATGGGGGCAATCAGCCCCAGCATTTT
cdr3_aa: CASSYYGGNQPQHF

j_call: TRBJ2-2
v_call: TRBV11-3
clone_size: NA
d_call: NA
cdr3_nt: TGTGCCAGCAGCTTGTTGGGGGGTAATACCGGGGAGCTGTTTTTT
cdr3_aa: CASSLLGGNTGELFF

j_call: TRBJ1-2
v_call: TRBV10-1
clone_size: NA
d_call: TRBD1
cdr3_nt: TGCGCCAGCAGTGAGTCGCAACAGGGGACCGGCTACACCTTC
cdr3_aa: CASSESQQGTGYTF

j_call: TRBJ1-2
v_call: TRBV3-1/TRBV3-2
clone_size: NA
d_call: NA
cdr3_nt: TGTGCCAGCAGCCAAGATCCGGGAGGAGCCCAAGGCGGCTATGGCTACACCTTC
cdr3_aa: CASSQDPGGAQGGYGYTF

j_call: TRBJ1-2
v_call: TRBV6-5
clone_size: few
d_call: NA
cdr3_nt: TGTGCCAGCAGTTATTTGGGGCATGGCTACACCTTC
cdr3_aa: CASSYLGHGYTF

j_call: TRBJ2-5
v_call: TRBV7-9
clone_size: NA
d_call: TRBD2
cdr3_nt: TGTGCCAGCAGCCCGGGGCCGACTAGCGGGGGTAAAGAGACCCAGTACTTC
cdr3_aa: CASSPGPTSGGKETQYF

j_call: TRBJ1-1
v_call: TRBV10-1
clone_size: NA
d_call: NA
cdr3_nt: TGCGCCAGCAGCCAGGACGGGCACACTGAAGCTTTCTTT
cdr3_aa: CASSQDGHTEAFF

j_call: TRBJ2-3
v_call: TRBV21-1
clone_size: NA
d_call: NA
cdr3_nt: TGTTCCGGAGATACGCAGTATTTT
cdr3_aa: CSGDTQYF

j_call: TRBJ1-3
v_call: TRBV5-1
clone_size: NA
d_call: NA
cdr3_nt: TGCGCCAGCAGCCCTAGAACGGGGATTTATGCAAACACCATATATTTT
cdr3_aa: CASSPRTGIYANTIYF